Listed here is a single TCR beta chain. Its target is not known. The protocol was immunoSEQ multiplex PCR, while the TCRdb copy is restricted to in-frame clones and leaves out a portion. The top ten hold around 3.1% of the sample, which has roughly 150,000 clones, about 88% seen once. TCR beta library input comprised around 1.9 micrograms of genomic DNA from cryopreserved PBMCs. This sample stems from a study of cytotoxic CD8 clonotypes in ibrutinib-treated CLL. Study at large: The subjects consisted of about 10 relapsed/refractory and roughly 15 treatment-naive individuals, with approximately 18 IGHV unmutated. Findings and caveats of the study: The clonality went up when patients responded to ibrutinib and dropped back toward baseline at progression. T-cell clonality at baseline went above that of age-matched healthy donors and rose and fell with circulating CD8+ T-cell counts.

CDR3 length equals 13 residues. Germline CDR1 SGHTA, CDR2 FQGNSA. Trimming shortened V by 2 bases and J by 6 bases, and 9 bases separated the two germline ends. The sequence derives from a human donor with chronic lymphocytic leukemia. The chain uses TRBV7-2 and TRBJ2-3; unclear D gene. The input for sequencing was PBMCs, taken at disease progression, from a patient treated with ibrutinib. As DNA, the CDR3 is TGTGCCAGCAGCTTAAAATTCGATGATACGCAGTATTTT. Its translation is CASSLKFDDTQYF.